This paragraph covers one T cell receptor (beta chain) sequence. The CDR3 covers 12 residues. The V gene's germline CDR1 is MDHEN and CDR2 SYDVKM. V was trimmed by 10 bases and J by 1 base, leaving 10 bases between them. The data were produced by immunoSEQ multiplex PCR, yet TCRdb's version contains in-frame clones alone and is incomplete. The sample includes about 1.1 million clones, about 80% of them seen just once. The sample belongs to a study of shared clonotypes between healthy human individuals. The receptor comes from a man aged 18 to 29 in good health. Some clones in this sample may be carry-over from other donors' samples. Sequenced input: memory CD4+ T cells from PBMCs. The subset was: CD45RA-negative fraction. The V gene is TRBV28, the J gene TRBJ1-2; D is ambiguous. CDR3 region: CATKGVNYGYTF. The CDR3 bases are TGTGCCACCAAGGGAGTTAACTATGGCTACACCTTC.